This T cell receptor (beta chain) was profiled in a study of identifying expanded T cells in peripheral blood. Study results and caveats: Clone count variance between roughly 2-week samples rose with total template count.

No infections or other immune events were documented during collection. This clone appeared a few times. Its specificity is unknown. Using immunoSEQ multiplex PCR, the repertoire was profiled, and TCRdb retains in-frame clones only, with some absent. This table has tens of thousands of clones, roughly 87% appearing once. The ends were cut back, 0 bases at V and 4 bases at J, with 11 bases in the middle. The CDR3 is 15 amino acids. Germline-derived CDR1 and CDR2 are SGHRS and YFSETQ. The chain couples TRBV5-1 to TRBJ1-5, with D perhaps matching TRBD1 (5 bases). The specimen sequenced was blood. The sequence derives from a person aged 18 to 75 in good health. DNA of the CDR3: TGCGCCAGCAGCTTGGGAGGGGAAACGAATCAGCCCCAGCATTTT. Translated: CASSLGGETNQPQHF.